The clone carrying this TCR beta chain was seen a handful of times. What it binds is not known. The data derive from a study of response to subunit inactivated influenza vaccine. Study findings and constraints: A suggestion made by the authors is that each seasonal influenza vaccination recruits few new T cells.

TCRdb re-called the RT-PCR reads with MiXCR, one entry per CDR3 protein. The table includes about 150,000 distinct CDR3 sequences, roughly a tenth detected once. The CDR3 loop spans 12 amino acids. Germline-derived CDR1 and CDR2 are MNHEY and SVGAGI. Trimming shortened V by 6 bases and J by 8 bases, and 13 bases separated the two germline ends. This specimen was CD8+ T cells sorted from PBMCs, taken around 25 months after vaccination. J is TRBJ1-2 and V is TRBV6-5, with a possible D match to TRBD1 (5 bases). This clonotype was sampled from a man between 50 and 69 years old who received an inactivated influenza vaccine. The CDR3 spells CASRAGARGYTF. The CDR3 DNA reads TGTGCCAGCAGGGCCGGGGCGCGCGGCTACACCTTC.